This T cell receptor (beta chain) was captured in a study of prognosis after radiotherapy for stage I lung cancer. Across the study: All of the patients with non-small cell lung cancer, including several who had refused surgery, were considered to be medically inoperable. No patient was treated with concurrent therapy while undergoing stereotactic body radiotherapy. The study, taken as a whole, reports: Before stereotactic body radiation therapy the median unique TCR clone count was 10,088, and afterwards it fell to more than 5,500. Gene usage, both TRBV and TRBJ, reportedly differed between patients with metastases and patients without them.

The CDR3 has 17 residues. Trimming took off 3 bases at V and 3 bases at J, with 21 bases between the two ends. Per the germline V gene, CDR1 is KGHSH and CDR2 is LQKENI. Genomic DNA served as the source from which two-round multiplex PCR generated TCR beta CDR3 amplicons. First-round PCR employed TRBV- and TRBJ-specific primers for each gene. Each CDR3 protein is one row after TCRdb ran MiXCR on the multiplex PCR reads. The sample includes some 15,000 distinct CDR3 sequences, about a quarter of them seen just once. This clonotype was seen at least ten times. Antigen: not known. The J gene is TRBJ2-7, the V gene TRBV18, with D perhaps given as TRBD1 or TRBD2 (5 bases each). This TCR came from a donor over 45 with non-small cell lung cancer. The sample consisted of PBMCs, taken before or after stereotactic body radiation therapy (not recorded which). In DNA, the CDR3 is TGTGCCAGCTCACCTAAACCCCGGGACGCCCAGATCTACGAGCAGTACTTC. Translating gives CASSPKPRDAQIYEQYF.